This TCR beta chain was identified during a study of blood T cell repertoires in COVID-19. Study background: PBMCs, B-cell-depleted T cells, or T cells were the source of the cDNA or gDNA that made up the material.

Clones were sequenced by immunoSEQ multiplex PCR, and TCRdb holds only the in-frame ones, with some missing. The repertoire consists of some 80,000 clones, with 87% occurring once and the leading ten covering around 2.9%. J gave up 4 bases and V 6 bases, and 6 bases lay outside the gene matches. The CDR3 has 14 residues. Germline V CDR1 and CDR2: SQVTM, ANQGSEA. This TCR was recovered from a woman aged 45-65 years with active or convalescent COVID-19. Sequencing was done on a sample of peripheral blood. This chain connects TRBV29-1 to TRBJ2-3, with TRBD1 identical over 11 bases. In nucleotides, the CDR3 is TGCAGCGTCCGGACAGGGGGCATTGCAGATACGCAGTATTTT. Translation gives CSVRTGGIADTQYF.